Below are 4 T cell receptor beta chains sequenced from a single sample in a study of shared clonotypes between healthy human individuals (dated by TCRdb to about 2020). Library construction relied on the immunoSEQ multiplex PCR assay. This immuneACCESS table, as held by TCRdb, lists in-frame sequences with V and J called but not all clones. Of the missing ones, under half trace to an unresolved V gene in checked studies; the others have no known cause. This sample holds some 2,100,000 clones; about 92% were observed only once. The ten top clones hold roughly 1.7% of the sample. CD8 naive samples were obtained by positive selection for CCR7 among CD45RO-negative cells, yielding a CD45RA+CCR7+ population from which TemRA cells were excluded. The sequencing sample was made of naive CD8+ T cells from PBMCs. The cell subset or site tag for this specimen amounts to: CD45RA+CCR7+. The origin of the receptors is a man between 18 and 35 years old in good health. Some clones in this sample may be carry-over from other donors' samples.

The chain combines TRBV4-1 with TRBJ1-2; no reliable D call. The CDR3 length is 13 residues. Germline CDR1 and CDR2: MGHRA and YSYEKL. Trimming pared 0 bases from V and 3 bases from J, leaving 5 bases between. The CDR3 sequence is CASSQESDYGYTF. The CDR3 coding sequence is TGCGCCAGCAGCCAAGAGAGCGACTATGGCTACACCTTC.

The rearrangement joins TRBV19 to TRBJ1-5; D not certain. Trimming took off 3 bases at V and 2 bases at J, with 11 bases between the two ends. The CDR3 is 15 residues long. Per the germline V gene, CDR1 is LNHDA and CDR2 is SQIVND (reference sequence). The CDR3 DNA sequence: TGTGCCAGTAGTATGAAGGACGTGGGCAATCAGCCCCAGCATTTT. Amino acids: CASSMKDVGNQPQHF.

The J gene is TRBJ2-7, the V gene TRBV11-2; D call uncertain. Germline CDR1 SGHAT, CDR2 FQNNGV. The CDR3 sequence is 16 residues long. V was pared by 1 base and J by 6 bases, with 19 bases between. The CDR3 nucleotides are TGTGCCAGCAGCTTAGTTTTGTCAGCACGGGTCCGCGAGCAGTACTTC. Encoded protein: CASSLVLSARVREQYF.

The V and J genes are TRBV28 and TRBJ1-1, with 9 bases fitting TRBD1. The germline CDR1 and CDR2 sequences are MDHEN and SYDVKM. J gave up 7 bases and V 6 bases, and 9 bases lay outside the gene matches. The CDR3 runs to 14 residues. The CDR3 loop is CASRETGGADEAFF. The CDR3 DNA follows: TGTGCCAGCAGAGAAACAGGGGGCGCGGATGAAGCTTTCTTT.